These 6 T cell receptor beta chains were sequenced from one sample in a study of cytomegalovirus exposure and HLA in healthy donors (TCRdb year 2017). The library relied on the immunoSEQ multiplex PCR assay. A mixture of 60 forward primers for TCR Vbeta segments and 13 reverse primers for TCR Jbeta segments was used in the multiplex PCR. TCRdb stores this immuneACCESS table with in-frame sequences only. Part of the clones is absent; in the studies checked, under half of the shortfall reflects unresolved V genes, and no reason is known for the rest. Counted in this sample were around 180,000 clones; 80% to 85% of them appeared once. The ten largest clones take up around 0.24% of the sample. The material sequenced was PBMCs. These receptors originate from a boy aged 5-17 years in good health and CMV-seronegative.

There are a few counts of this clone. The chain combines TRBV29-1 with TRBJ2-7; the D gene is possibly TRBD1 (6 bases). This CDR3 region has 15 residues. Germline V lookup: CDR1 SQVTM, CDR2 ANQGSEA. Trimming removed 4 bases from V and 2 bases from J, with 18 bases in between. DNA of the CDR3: TGCAGCGTTGGGTACCCGGGACAAAAGACCTACGAGCAGTACTTC. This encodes CSVGYPGQKTYEQYF.

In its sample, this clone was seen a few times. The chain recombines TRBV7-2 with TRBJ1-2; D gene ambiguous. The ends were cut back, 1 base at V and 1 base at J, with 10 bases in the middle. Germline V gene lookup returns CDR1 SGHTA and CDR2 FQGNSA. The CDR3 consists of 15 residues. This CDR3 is CASSLVVTDNYGYTF. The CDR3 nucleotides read TGTGCCAGCAGCTTAGTGGTAACAGATAACTATGGCTACACCTTC. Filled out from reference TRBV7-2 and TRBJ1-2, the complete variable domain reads GAGVSQSPSNKVTEKGKDVELRCDPISGHTALYWYRQSLGQGLEFLIYFQGNSAPDKSGLPSDRFSAERTGGSVSTLTIQRTQQEDSAVYLCASSLVVTDNYGYTFGSGTRLTVV.

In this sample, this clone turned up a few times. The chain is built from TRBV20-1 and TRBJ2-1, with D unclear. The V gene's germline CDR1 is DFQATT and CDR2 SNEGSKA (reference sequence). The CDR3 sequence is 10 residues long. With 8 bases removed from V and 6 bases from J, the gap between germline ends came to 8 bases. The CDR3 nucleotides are TGCAGTCCATACGGCAATGAGCAGTTCTTC. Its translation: CSPYGNEQFF.

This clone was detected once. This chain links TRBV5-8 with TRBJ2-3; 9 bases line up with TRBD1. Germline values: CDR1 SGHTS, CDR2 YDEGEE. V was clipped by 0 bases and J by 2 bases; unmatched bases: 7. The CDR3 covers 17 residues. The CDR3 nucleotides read TGTGCCAGCAGCTTGGGGTTAGGACAGGGGTACACAGATACGCAGTATTTT. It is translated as CASSLGLGQGYTDTQYF.

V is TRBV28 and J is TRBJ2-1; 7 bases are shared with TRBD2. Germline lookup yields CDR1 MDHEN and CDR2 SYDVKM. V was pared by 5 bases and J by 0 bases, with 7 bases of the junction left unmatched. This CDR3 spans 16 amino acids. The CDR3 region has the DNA TGTGCCAGCAGTCCCCTAGCGGCAAGCTCCTACAATGAGCAGTTCTTC. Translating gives CASSPLAASSYNEQFF.

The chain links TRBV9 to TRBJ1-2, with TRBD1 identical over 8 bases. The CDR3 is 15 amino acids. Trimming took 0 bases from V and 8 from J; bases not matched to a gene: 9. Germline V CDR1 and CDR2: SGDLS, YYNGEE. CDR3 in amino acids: CASSVEPQGAGGYTF. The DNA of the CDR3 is TGTGCCAGCAGCGTAGAGCCCCAGGGGGCTGGGGGCTACACCTTC. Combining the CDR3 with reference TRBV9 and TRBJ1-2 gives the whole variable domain DSGVTQTPKHLITATGQRVTLRCSPRSGDLSVYWYQQSLDQGLQFLIQYYNGEERAKGNILERFSAQQFPDLHSELNLSSLELGDSALYFCASSVEPQGAGGYTFGSGTRLTVV.